This T cell receptor beta chain emerged from a study of shared clonotypes between healthy human individuals. Study-wide background: CD4 naive and CD4 memory each took three plates per donor, while CD8 naive took two and CD8 memory one.

About this clone itself: Its cognate antigen is unknown.

Broader study findings: Naive subsets usually exceeded memory subsets in estimated richness. What rarefaction showed was incomplete sorted-subset sequencing despite large depth.

Per germline, CDR1 SGHVS and CDR2 FQNEAQ. Germline trimming cut 5 bases from V and 2 bases from J; bases unmatched to any gene: 7. CDR3 size: 15 residues. Genomic DNA belonging to each subset was distributed in equal measure over several immunoSEQ plates. Profiling relied on immunoSEQ multiplex PCR, and the TCRdb table lists in-frame clones only, not all of them. The sample yields fewer than 800,000 clones, about 90% seen once. Cells designated naive CD8 were CD45RO-negative and were positively selected for CCR7, with terminally differentiated effector memory CD45RA+ cells excluded. The genes are TRBV7-8 and TRBJ2-7; 9 bases map to TRBD2. The source is a man aged 25-45 years in good health. Sequencing input: naive CD8+ T cells sorted from blood. CDR3 DNA: TGTGCCAGCAGCGTCGGGGCTAGCGGGACCTACGAGCAGTACTTC. It specifies CASSVGASGTYEQYF.